The 2 T cell receptor beta chains in this list originate from one sample, sequenced in a study of shared clonotypes between healthy human individuals. Clones were read by immunoSEQ multiplex PCR, and TCRdb kept only the in-frame ones, dropping some. The sample includes 2 million to 2.5 million clones, around 92% of them seen just once. The material sequenced was naive CD4+ T cells from PBMCs. Noted subset: CD45RA+ positively selected. All receptors derive from a man in his late teens or twenties in good health. Some clones in this sample may be carry-over from other donors' samples.

Worth noting for this clone: Other DNA variants within this sample encode the same CDR3. The J gene is TRBJ2-7, the V gene TRBV28, with D hard to call. From germline, CDR1 is MDHEN and CDR2 SYDVKM. Deletions cut 6 bases from V and 4 bases from J, with 10 bases between. The CDR3 has 12 amino acids. The CDR3 nucleotides read TGTGCCAGCAGCTCCGATCGTTACGAGCAGTACTTC. This translates into CASSSDRYEQYF.

The rearrangement uses TRBV4-3 and TRBJ1-1, with 11 nucleotides matching TRBD1. Per the germline V gene, CDR1 is LGHNA and CDR2 is YSLEER. J lost 5 bases, V lost 4 bases, and 12 bases had no gene match. The CDR3 runs 17 residues. For the CDR3, the DNA is TGCGCCAGCAGCCGCTCGGCGGACAGGGGGCGGCGTACTGAAGCTTTCTTT. Protein sequence: CASSRSADRGRRTEAFF.